This T cell receptor beta chain was obtained from a study of blood T cell repertoires in COVID-19. As for the study in general: Italy, Spain and the United States were the sources of the convalescent and acute COVID-19 samples. From T cells, B-cell-depleted T cells, or PBMCs came the material, which was cDNA or gDNA.

Profiling relied on immunoSEQ multiplex PCR, and the TCRdb table lists in-frame clones only, not all of them. Of under 250,000 clones detected, 80% to 85% appear once; the ten largest clones hold about 4.5%. Germline CDR1 and CDR2: SGHAT and FQNNGV. The CDR3 is 14 residues long. Trimming took off 5 bases at V and 2 bases at J, with 12 bases between the two ends. Material for sequencing was peripheral blood. The origin of this receptor is a man over 45 with active or convalescent COVID-19. The genes are TRBV11-2 and TRBJ2-5; D not certain. The CDR3 region is CASSPRGLQETQYF. The CDR3 DNA reads TGTGCCAGCAGCCCCCGAGGCCTGCAAGAGACCCAGTACTTC.